These T cell receptor beta chains were read from a single sample in a study of blood T cell repertoires in COVID-19. TCRdb's copy holds only in-frame clones and misses some; the assay was immunoSEQ multiplex PCR. The sample carries approximately 200,000 clones, roughly 80% recorded once. Sequenced input: peripheral blood. The receptors originated from a woman aged 45-65 years with acute or convalescent COVID-19. CDR3s include the opening cysteine and the closing phenylalanine or tryptophan. A D gene is named only where the DNA matches it firmly. Not every row has a clone size; where given, it reads once, few, many or a size class.

CDR3 protein: CATSREGGNQPQHF
CDR3 DNA: TGTGCCACCAGCAGAGAGGGAGGGAATCAGCCCCAGCATTTT
J gene: TRBJ1-5
D gene: -
clone size: -
V gene: TRBV15

CDR3 protein: CASSSDSTGGISYEQYF
CDR3 DNA: TGTGCCAGCAGCTCCGATTCAACAGGGGGGATCTCCTACGAGCAGTACTTC
J gene: TRBJ2-7
D gene: TRBD1
clone size: -
V gene: TRBV7-9

CDR3 protein: CASSLSSGTSSYNEQFF
CDR3 DNA: TGCGCCAGCAGCCTTTCAAGCGGGACAAGCTCCTACAATGAGCAGTTCTTC
J gene: TRBJ2-1
D gene: -
clone size: once
V gene: TRBV5-1

CDR3 protein: CASSVTGGITEAFF
CDR3 DNA: TGTGCCAGCAGCGTGACGGGAGGGATCACTGAAGCTTTCTTT
J gene: TRBJ1-1
D gene: -
clone size: -
V gene: TRBV9

CDR3 protein: CASSLLAGGYNEQFF
CDR3 DNA: TGTGCCAGCAGCTTACTAGCGGGGGGTTACAATGAGCAGTTCTTC
J gene: TRBJ2-1
D gene: TRBD2
clone size: -
V gene: TRBV13

CDR3 protein: CATSSKYGQGRGEQYF
CDR3 DNA: TGTGCCACCAGCAGCAAATACGGACAGGGGAGGGGCGAGCAGTACTTC
J gene: TRBJ2-7
D gene: TRBD1
clone size: few
V gene: TRBV15

CDR3 protein: CATSRDRVRTEAFF
CDR3 DNA: TGTGCCACCAGCAGGGACAGGGTTCGGACTGAAGCTTTCTTT
J gene: TRBJ1-1
D gene: TRBD1
clone size: -
V gene: TRBV15

CDR3 protein: CASSLVPGQGADGYTF
CDR3 DNA: TGTGCCAGCAGCCTCGTCCCGGGACAGGGGGCCGATGGCTACACCTTC
J gene: TRBJ1-2
D gene: TRBD1
clone size: -
V gene: TRBV5-6

CDR3 protein: CASTVDAGGLGVF
CDR3 DNA: TGTGCCAGCACGGTCGACGCGGGAGGGCTGGGGGTCTTC
J gene: TRBJ2-1
D gene: TRBD2
clone size: -
V gene: TRBV28

CDR3 protein: CATKWASGNTIYF
CDR3 DNA: TGTGCCACTAAATGGGCCTCTGGAAACACCATATATTTT
J gene: TRBJ1-3
D gene: -
clone size: -
V gene: TRBV11-2

CDR3 protein: CASSLGSGGNEKLFF
CDR3 DNA: TGTGCCAGCAGTTTAGGTTCAGGGGGAAATGAAAAACTGTTTTTT
J gene: TRBJ1-4
D gene: TRBD1
clone size: -
V gene: TRBV27

CDR3 protein: CASTGGHEKLFF
CDR3 DNA: TGTGCCAGTACAGGGGGGCATGAAAAACTGTTTTTT
J gene: TRBJ1-4
D gene: TRBD1
clone size: -
V gene: TRBV28

CDR3 protein: CASSFSDRSEAFF
CDR3 DNA: TGTGCCAGCAGCTTCTCTGACAGGAGTGAAGCTTTCTTT
J gene: TRBJ1-1
D gene: -
clone size: -
V gene: TRBV7-9

CDR3 protein: CASSEEGWNEQFF
CDR3 DNA: TGCGCCAGCAGTGAAGAGGGTTGGAATGAGCAGTTCTTC
J gene: TRBJ2-1
D gene: -
clone size: few
V gene: TRBV10-1

CDR3 protein: CASSPGQDTGELFF
CDR3 DNA: TGTGCCAGCAGCCCGGGACAAGACACCGGGGAGCTGTTTTTT
J gene: TRBJ2-2
D gene: -
clone size: -
V gene: TRBV11-3

CDR3 protein: CASSSRTGGIDTQYF
CDR3 DNA: TGTGCCAGCAGCTCTAGGACAGGGGGAATCGATACGCAGTATTTT
J gene: TRBJ2-3
D gene: TRBD1
clone size: -
V gene: TRBV11-3

CDR3 protein: CASSLPTSGGDNEQFF
CDR3 DNA: TGTGCCAGCAGCTTACCTACTAGCGGGGGGGACAATGAGCAGTTCTTC
J gene: TRBJ2-1
D gene: TRBD2
clone size: -
V gene: TRBV6-2/TRBV6-3

CDR3 protein: CASSLVGVETQYF
CDR3 DNA: TGTGCCAGCAGCTTGGTCGGGGTAGAGACCCAGTACTTC
J gene: TRBJ2-5
D gene: -
clone size: -
V gene: TRBV5-6

CDR3 protein: CASKRTGGYGYTF
CDR3 DNA: TGTGCCAGCAAAAGGACAGGAGGTTATGGCTACACCTTC
J gene: TRBJ1-2
D gene: TRBD1
clone size: -
V gene: TRBV27

CDR3 protein: CASSPLTGGDGYTF
CDR3 DNA: TGTGCCAGCAGTCCCCTGACAGGGGGCGATGGCTACACCTTC
J gene: TRBJ1-2
D gene: TRBD1
clone size: -
V gene: TRBV5-6

CDR3 protein: CASSLLSGGHSYEQYF
CDR3 DNA: TGTGCCAGCAGCCTTTTAAGCGGGGGGCATTCCTACGAGCAGTACTTC
J gene: TRBJ2-7
D gene: TRBD2
clone size: -
V gene: TRBV3-1/TRBV3-2

CDR3 protein: CASMGAGGTGELFF
CDR3 DNA: TGTGCCAGCATGGGGGCAGGGGGGACCGGGGAGCTGTTTTTT
J gene: TRBJ2-2
D gene: -
clone size: -
V gene: TRBV6-5

CDR3 protein: CASSNRQGDYGYTF
CDR3 DNA: TGCGCCAGCAGCAACCGACAGGGAGACTATGGCTACACCTTC
J gene: TRBJ1-2
D gene: TRBD1
clone size: once
V gene: TRBV5-1

CDR3 protein: CASSQGLAGADTGELFF
CDR3 DNA: TGTGCCAGCAGCCAGGGACTAGCGGGAGCAGACACCGGGGAGCTGTTTTTT
J gene: TRBJ2-2
D gene: TRBD2
clone size: -
V gene: TRBV7-2

CDR3 protein: CASSVQGGLYNEQFF
CDR3 DNA: TGTGCCAGCAGCGTTCAGGGGGGCCTATACAATGAGCAGTTCTTC
J gene: TRBJ2-1
D gene: -
clone size: few
V gene: TRBV9

CDR3 protein: CASSARGAGPPYEQYF
CDR3 DNA: TGTGCCAGCAGTGCCCGTGGAGCGGGGCCTCCCTACGAGCAGTACTTC
J gene: TRBJ2-7
D gene: TRBD2
clone size: -
V gene: TRBV6-1

CDR3 protein: CASSFRRTDTQYF
CDR3 DNA: TGTGCCAGCAGTTTTCGGCGGACAGATACGCAGTATTTT
J gene: TRBJ2-3
D gene: -
clone size: few
V gene: TRBV27

CDR3 protein: CASRRTGGQEKLFF
CDR3 DNA: TGTGCCAGCAGGAGGACAGGGGGCCAAGAAAAACTGTTTTTT
J gene: TRBJ1-4
D gene: TRBD1
clone size: -
V gene: TRBV6-5

CDR3 protein: CATSRATGREDTIYF
CDR3 DNA: TGTGCCACCAGCAGAGCCACGGGCAGGGAAGACACCATATATTTT
J gene: TRBJ1-3
D gene: -
clone size: -
V gene: TRBV15

CDR3 protein: CASSFAGSDKPQHF
CDR3 DNA: TGTGCCAGCAGTTTCGCAGGGTCTGATAAGCCCCAGCATTTT
J gene: TRBJ1-5
D gene: -
clone size: -
V gene: TRBV27

CDR3 protein: CAISDFFGYEQYF
CDR3 DNA: TGTGCCATCAGTGATTTCTTCGGTTACGAGCAGTACTTC
J gene: TRBJ2-7
D gene: -
clone size: -
V gene: TRBV10-3

CDR3 protein: CAIRPGLAGADTQYF
CDR3 DNA: TGTGCCATCAGACCCGGACTAGCGGGGGCAGATACGCAGTATTTT
J gene: TRBJ2-3
D gene: TRBD2
clone size: -
V gene: TRBV10-3

CDR3 protein: CASRGPSGRAAEQYF
CDR3 DNA: TGTGCCAGCAGGGGGCCTAGCGGGAGGGCCGCCGAGCAGTACTTC
J gene: TRBJ2-7
D gene: TRBD2
clone size: -
V gene: TRBV6-6

CDR3 protein: CASSYSIAGVYEQYF
CDR3 DNA: TGTGCCAGCAGTTACTCCATAGCGGGCGTCTACGAGCAGTACTTC
J gene: TRBJ2-7
D gene: TRBD2
clone size: once
V gene: TRBV6-5

CDR3 protein: CSVDRNSSSAEQYF
CDR3 DNA: TGCAGCGTTGATAGGAACAGCTCCTCGGCCGAGCAGTACTTC
J gene: TRBJ2-7
D gene: -
clone size: -
V gene: TRBV29-1

CDR3 protein: CASSLEQATYGYTF
CDR3 DNA: TGTGCCAGCAGCTTAGAGCAGGCAACCTATGGCTACACCTTC
J gene: TRBJ1-2
D gene: -
clone size: -
V gene: TRBV7-2

CDR3 protein: CASSLGLAGVTGELFF
CDR3 DNA: TGTGCCAGCAGCTTAGGACTAGCGGGAGTCACCGGGGAGCTGTTTTTT
J gene: TRBJ2-2
D gene: TRBD2
clone size: -
V gene: TRBV7-6

CDR3 protein: CASSGDYEQYF
CDR3 DNA: TGCGCCAGCAGTGGAGATTACGAGCAGTACTTC
J gene: TRBJ2-7
D gene: -
clone size: -
V gene: TRBV10-1

CDR3 protein: CASSLGLARRNEQFF
CDR3 DNA: TGTGCCAGTAGTCTCGGTCTCGCCCGCCGCAATGAGCAGTTCTTC
J gene: TRBJ2-1
D gene: -
clone size: -
V gene: TRBV19

CDR3 protein: CASSSGTGLKEQYF
CDR3 DNA: TGTGCCAGCTCCTCAGGAACAGGGTTAAAAGAGCAGTACTTC
J gene: TRBJ2-7
D gene: -
clone size: -
V gene: TRBV18

CDR3 protein: CASSLGTGGKNEQYF
CDR3 DNA: TGTGCCAGCAGCTTGGGGACAGGGGGCAAGAACGAGCAGTACTTC
J gene: TRBJ2-7
D gene: TRBD1
clone size: -
V gene: TRBV5-4